Following are 32 T cell receptor beta chains from one sample sequenced in a study of T cell responses to AZD1222 COVID-19 vaccine. Produced via immunoSEQ multiplex PCR; TCRdb's table is partial and in-frame only. In the table there are some 110,000 clones, roughly 89% of which are singletons. Sequenced here: peripheral blood, sampled 28 days after the second AZD1222 dose. These receptors were obtained from an adult who received the AZD1222 COVID-19 vaccine.

V is TRBV6-2 or TRBV6-3 and J is TRBJ2-7, with a tentative D call TRBD1 (6 bases). Trimming shortened V by 0 bases and J by 3 bases, and 12 bases separated the two germline ends. The CDR3 extends over 15 amino acids. In germline, CDR1 is MNHEY, CDR2 SVGEGT. The CDR3 protein is CASSYSMGHNYEQYF. Here the CDR3 DNA reads TGTGCCAGCAGTTACTCAATGGGACACAACTACGAGCAGTACTTC.

This sequence joins TRBV28 and TRBJ1-5; D is undetermined. There are 12 residues in the CDR3. Trimming shortened V by 3 bases and J by 6 bases, and 6 bases separated the two germline ends. The germline gives CDR1 MDHEN, CDR2 SYDVKM. The CDR3 here is CASSLMRQPQHF. The DNA for the CDR3 is TGTGCCAGCAGTTTGATGCGTCAGCCCCAGCATTTT.

The genes are TRBV4-2 and TRBJ1-5, with D possibly being TRBD1 (5 bases). Germline V gene lookup returns CDR1 LGHNA and CDR2 YNFKEQ. This CDR3 spans 18 amino acids. V was clipped by 4 bases and J by 1 base, with 20 bases between them. The DNA for the CDR3 is TGTGCCAGCAGCCCGCTTAGGCGGGACGGAGGGAGCAATCAGCCCCAGCATTTT. Protein: CASSPLRRDGGSNQPQHF.

V is TRBV19 and J is TRBJ1-2, with D unresolved. The germline V and J ends were trimmed by 3 bases and 0 bases, with 11 bases remaining between them. CDR3 size: 15 residues. Germline-derived CDR1 and CDR2 are LNHDA and SQIVND (reference sequence). The CDR3 loop is CASSMEGIPNYGYTF. The CDR3 coding sequence is TGTGCCAGTAGTATGGAGGGAATTCCTAACTATGGCTACACCTTC. Variable domain in full (rest from reference TRBV19 and TRBJ1-2): DGGITQSPKYLFRKEGQNVTLSCEQNLNHDAMYWYRQDPGQGLRLIYYSQIVNDFQKGDIAEGYSVSREKKESFPLTVTSAQKNPTAFYLCASSMEGIPNYGYTFGSGTRLTVV.

The chain recombines TRBV27 with TRBJ2-5, with no clear D. Germline CDR1 reads MNHEY; CDR2 reads SMNVEV (reference sequence). This CDR3 comprises 13 residues. V was trimmed by 2 bases and J by 5 bases, leaving 9 bases between them. CDR3 bases: TGTGCCAGCAGTTTAAGTTTGTCGGAGACCCAGTACTTC. Its protein product is CASSLSLSETQYF.

This clone was seen only once. The chain joins TRBV14 to TRBJ2-3; 8 positions agree with TRBD2. The V gene end was trimmed by 3 bases and the J gene end by 6 bases; junction bases not matched to a gene: 8. Per the germline V gene, CDR1 is SGHDN and CDR2 is FVKESK. CDR3 length: 15 residues. The CDR3 is CASSHRTGRADTQYF. The CDR3 nucleotides are TGTGCCAGCAGCCACCGCACCGGGAGGGCGGATACGCAGTATTTT. Looking up the rest from reference TRBV14 and TRBJ2-3 gives the full variable domain: EAGVTQFPSHSVIEKGQTVTLRCDPISGHDNLYWYRRVMGKEIKFLLHFVKESKQDESGMPNNRFLAERTGGTYSTLKVQPAELEDSGVYFCASSHRTGRADTQYFGPGTRLTVL.

This chain's CDR3 is CAWRDRGPSYGYTF. Written as DNA, the CDR3 is TGTGCCTGGAGGGACAGGGGGCCTTCCTATGGCTACACCTTC. V usage is TRBV30 and J usage is TRBJ1-2; 11 nucleotides align to TRBD1. Per germline, CDR1 GTSNPN and CDR2 SVGIG (reference sequence). Trimming took 3 bases from V and 4 from J; bases not matched to a gene: 4. This CDR3 spans 14 amino acids.

J is TRBJ2-5 and V is TRBV5-4; 9 bases align to TRBD2. Germline-derived CDR1 and CDR2 are SGHNT and YYREEE (reference sequence). The CDR3 totals 19 residues. V dropped 3 bases and J dropped 5; count of bases not matched to a gene: 20. CDR3 residues: CASSSVPLAGEGHRETQYF. The CDR3 DNA reads TGTGCCAGCAGCTCCGTTCCTTTAGCGGGAGAGGGCCACCGGGAGACCCAGTACTTC. Full variable domain (missing parts from reference TRBV5-4 and TRBJ2-5): ETGVTQSPTHLIKTRGQQVTLRCSSQSGHNTVSWYQQALGQGPQFIFQYYREEENGRGNFPPRFSGLQFPNYSSELNVNALELDDSALYLCASSSVPLAGEGHRETQYFGPGTRLLVL.

V usage is TRBV6-1 and J usage is TRBJ2-2; 10 bases agree with TRBD2. CDR1 MNHNS and CDR2 SASEGT come from the germline V gene. The CDR3 has 18 residues. V shed 3 bases, J shed 9 bases, and the junction held 16 bases outside the gene matches. The CDR3 coding sequence is TGTGCCAGCAGTGAGACACCCGGGGCTAGCGGGAGAATCAGGGAGCTGTTTTTT. This codes for CASSETPGASGRIRELFF.

The chain is built from TRBV10-3 and TRBJ2-5, with D unresolved. The ends were cut back, 3 bases at V and 5 bases at J, with 4 bases in the middle. The CDR3 has 11 amino acids. Germline V gives CDR1 ENHRY, CDR2 SYGVKD. CDR3 nucleotide sequence: TGTGCCATCAGTGATAGGGAGACCCAGTACTTC. As protein: CAISDRETQYF.

The chain links TRBV28 to TRBJ2-3, with D unresolved. Germline V CDR1 and CDR2: MDHEN, SYDVKM. This CDR3 region has 15 residues. Trimming pared 8 bases from V and 5 bases from J, leaving 20 bases between. The DNA of the CDR3 is TGTGCCAGCGGTGGGAATCCCGTGAGTGGAGATACGCAGTATTTT. Amino acid sequence: CASGGNPVSGDTQYF.

The V and J genes are TRBV28 and TRBJ1-1; D call uncertain. The germline V gene has CDR1 MDHEN and CDR2 SYDVKM. Trimming left V 2 bases short and J 6 bases short, with 7 bases between. This CDR3 has 12 residues. CDR3 nucleotides: TGTGCCAGCAGTTTACGGGGAGCTGAAGCTTTCTTT. It codes for CASSLRGAEAFF.

The chain links TRBV6-5 to TRBJ2-7; weak D call: TRBD1 (5 bases). This CDR3 comprises 13 residues. The germline CDR1 and CDR2 sequences are MNHEY and SVGAGI. V was pared by 7 bases and J by 3 bases, with 13 bases between. CDR3 sequence (DNA): TGTGCCAGCACCCCGAGACAGTACTACGAGCAGTACTTC. Translation: CASTPRQYYEQYF.

The chain recombines TRBV7-3 with TRBJ2-1; 7 bases fit TRBD2. CDR1 SGHTA and CDR2 FQGTGA come from the germline V gene. There are 14 residues in the CDR3. V shed 2 bases, J shed 5 bases, and the junction held 3 bases outside the gene matches. CDR3 region: CASSLSSGNNEQFF. The DNA of the CDR3 is TGTGCCAGCAGCTTATCTAGCGGTAACAATGAGCAGTTCTTC.

The rearrangement joins TRBV11-2 to TRBJ2-7, with a possible D match to TRBD2 (6 bases). V dropped 4 bases and J dropped 6 bases, with 16 bases sitting between them. Germline V CDR1 and CDR2: SGHAT, FQNNGV. This CDR3 comprises 14 residues. The CDR3 loop is CASSYWGRRGEQYF. CDR3 nucleotide sequence: TGTGCCAGCAGCTATTGGGGGAGGAGAGGCGAGCAGTACTTC.

This chain joins TRBV7-2 and TRBJ2-1; no firm D call. The germline V gene has CDR1 SGHTA and CDR2 FQGNSA. The CDR3 sequence is 13 residues long. V was pared by 4 bases and J by 5 bases, with 9 bases between. The CDR3 region is CASSSSFHNEQFF. The DNA for the CDR3 is TGTGCCAGCAGCTCCTCTTTCCACAATGAGCAGTTCTTC.

J is TRBJ1-3 and V is TRBV7-9; unclear D gene. Trimming took off 4 bases at V and 4 bases at J, with 14 bases between the two ends. Germline values: CDR1 SEHNR, CDR2 FQNEAQ (reference sequence). The CDR3 consists of 15 residues. This CDR3 reads CASSSGGLGGNTIYF. CDR3 nucleotides: TGTGCCAGCAGCTCGGGAGGGCTGGGGGGAAACACCATATATTTT.

The chain uses TRBV20-1 and TRBJ2-7; no clear D. The V and J ends lost 4 bases and 5 bases respectively, with 6 bases between them. The length of the CDR3 is 10 residues. From germline, CDR1 is DFQATT and CDR2 SNEGSKA (reference sequence). DNA for the CDR3: TGCAGTGCTACAGCCAACGAGCAGTACTTC. Residues: CSATANEQYF.

The chain joins TRBV28 to TRBJ2-5, with 9 bases that match TRBD1. The CDR3 runs to 16 residues. Germline assignment: CDR1 MDHEN and CDR2 SYDVKM. After removal of 2 bases from V and 3 bases from J, the junction contained 7 bases not matched to a gene. The CDR3 DNA follows: TGTGCCAGCAGTTTAATGGGACAGGGAACGAAAGAGACCCAGTACTTC. This codes for CASSLMGQGTKETQYF.

This rearrangement joins TRBV4-2 to TRBJ2-1; 12 positions agree with TRBD2. Germline lookup yields CDR1 LGHNA and CDR2 YNFKEQ. Trimming removed 5 bases from V and 5 bases from J; junction bases left unmatched: 4. The length of the CDR3 is 15 residues. The CDR3 reads CASSSLAGGNNEQFF. The DNA of the CDR3 is TGTGCCAGCAGCTCCCTAGCGGGAGGGAACAATGAGCAGTTCTTC.

The CDR3 coding sequence is TGTGCCAGCAGCGTATCTGACAGGGGAGGTGGCTACACCTTC. This gives the protein CASSVSDRGGGYTF. The chain employs TRBV7-8 and TRBJ1-2; 8 bases line up with TRBD1. The V segment lost 5 bases and the J segment 7 bases; nucleotides outside the gene matches: 9. This CDR3 contains 14 residues. Germline V gene data show CDR1 as SGHVS and CDR2 as FQNEAQ. Using reference TRBV7-8 and TRBJ1-2 for the parts outside the CDR3, the full variable domain is GAGVSQSPRYKVAKRGQDVALRCDPISGHVSLFWYQQALGQGPEFLTYFQNEAQLDKSGLPSDRFFAERPEGSVSTLKIQRTQQEDSAVYLCASSVSDRGGGYTFGSGTRLTVV.

The V gene is TRBV5-4, the J gene TRBJ1-4; 7 bases line up with TRBD1. Germline V gene data show CDR1 as SGHNT and CDR2 as YYREEE (reference sequence). The CDR3 has 15 residues. The trim removed 1 base at V and 0 bases at J, leaving 0 bases unmatched. CDR3 residues: CASSLQGATNEKLFF. The CDR3 coding sequence is TGTGCCAGCAGCTTGCAGGGGGCAACTAATGAAAAACTGTTTTTT. The full variable domain, with the rest looked up from reference TRBV5-4 and TRBJ1-4, is ETGVTQSPTHLIKTRGQQVTLRCSSQSGHNTVSWYQQALGQGPQFIFQYYREEENGRGNFPPRFSGLQFPNYSSELNVNALELDDSALYLCASSLQGATNEKLFFGSGTQLSVL.

This chain joins TRBV4-1 and TRBJ2-2, with TRBD1 matching over 7 bases. Germline V gene sequence: CDR1 MGHRA, CDR2 YSYEKL. The V and J ends lost 6 bases and 0 bases, in that order; junction bases with no gene match: 4. The CDR3 spans 15 residues. This CDR3 is CASSRQGTNTGELFF. The CDR3 bases are TGCGCCAGCAGTCGACAGGGCACGAACACCGGGGAGCTGTTTTTT.

The chain combines TRBV11-2 with TRBJ2-2; TRBD2 matches at 10 bases. CDR1 is SGHAT and CDR2 is FQNNGV in the germline V gene. V gave up 1 base and J gave up 4 bases; unmatched junction bases: 3. The CDR3 is 16 amino acids. As DNA, the CDR3 is TGTGCCAGCAGCTTAGGGCTAGCGGGGGCCACCGGGGAGCTGTTTTTT. Its protein is CASSLGLAGATGELFF.

This clone was seen only once. This rearrangement joins TRBV9 to TRBJ2-4, with D unresolved. V was cut by 0 bases and J by 8 bases, with 12 bases left in between. The CDR3 is made up of 14 amino acids. Germline V lookup: CDR1 SGDLS, CDR2 YYNGEE. CDR3 residues: CASSVVATTDIQYF. The CDR3 nucleotides read TGTGCCAGCAGCGTAGTGGCAACAACGGACATTCAGTACTTC.

The chain has TRBV19 and TRBJ2-6; D is possibly TRBD1 (6 bases). Germline V lookup: CDR1 LNHDA, CDR2 SQIVND (reference sequence). The CDR3 covers 15 residues. V was clipped by 5 bases and J by 4 bases, with 12 bases between them. Here the CDR3 reads CASSGTGFGANVLTF. In DNA form, the CDR3 reads TGTGCCAGTAGTGGAACAGGGTTCGGGGCCAACGTCCTGACTTTC.

J is TRBJ2-7 and V is TRBV20-1; TRBD2 aligns across 13 bases. The germline V gene encodes CDR1 DFQATT and CDR2 SNEGSKA (reference sequence). After removal of 3 bases from V and 5 bases from J, the junction contained 13 bases not matched to a gene. There are 17 residues in the CDR3. CDR3 in amino acids: CSASPPPGLAGVDEQYF. The DNA for the CDR3 is TGCAGTGCTAGTCCGCCCCCTGGACTAGCGGGAGTGGACGAGCAGTACTTC.

Here the CDR3 DNA reads TGTGCCAGCAACCGACAGGGGGCAGGGAATTCACCCCTCCACTTT. It encodes CASNRQGAGNSPLHF. This chain uses TRBV5-6 with TRBJ1-6; 10 bases align to TRBD1. Germline loops: CDR1 SGHDT, CDR2 YYEEEE. This CDR3 is built from 15 residues. Trimming took 6 bases from V and 7 from J; bases not matched to a gene: 7.

CDR3 nucleotide sequence: TGTGCCAGCAGCTTTAGCTCGCGAGGCTACACCTTC. As protein: CASSFSSRGYTF. The chain uses TRBV7-9 and TRBJ1-2, with D uncertain. Germline V gives CDR1 SEHNR, CDR2 FQNEAQ (reference sequence). V was cut by 3 bases and J by 8 bases, with 10 bases left in between. The CDR3 extends over 12 amino acids.

The chain joins TRBV6-2 or TRBV6-3 to TRBJ2-3, with a tentative D call TRBD2 (5 bases). V gave up 2 bases and J gave up 5 bases, with 8 bases separating them. The CDR3 contains 13 residues. The germline V gene has CDR1 MNHEY and CDR2 SVGEGT. DNA for the CDR3: TGTGCCAGCAGTTACGTTAGCGTAGATACGCAGTATTTT. It yields the protein CASSYVSVDTQYF.

The chain employs TRBV28 and TRBJ1-3; D not resolved. V gave up 4 bases and J gave up 4 bases, with 14 bases separating them. The length of the CDR3 is 15 residues. The germline CDR1 and CDR2 sequences are MDHEN and SYDVKM. CDR3 region: CASSSGGLGGNTIYF. The CDR3 DNA is TGTGCCAGCAGTTCAGGCGGGTTGGGGGGAAACACCATATATTTT.

V is TRBV18 and J is TRBJ1-1; 11 bases match TRBD1. Germline CDR1 is KGHSH and CDR2 is LQKENI. With 1 base clipped from V and 7 bases from J, the junction kept 5 bases outside the gene matches. This CDR3 region has 15 residues. The CDR3 DNA is TGTGCCAGCTCACCACGCAGGACAGGGGGCGATGAAGCTTTCTTT. This codes for CASSPRRTGGDEAFF.